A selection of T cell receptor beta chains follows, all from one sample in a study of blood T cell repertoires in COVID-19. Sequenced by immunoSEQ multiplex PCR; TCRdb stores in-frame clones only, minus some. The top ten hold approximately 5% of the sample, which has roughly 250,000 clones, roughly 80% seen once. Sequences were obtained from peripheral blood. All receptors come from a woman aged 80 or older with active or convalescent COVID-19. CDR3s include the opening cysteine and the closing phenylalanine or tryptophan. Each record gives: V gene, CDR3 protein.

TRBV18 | CASSPNKGETQYF
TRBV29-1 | CSAGQLEQFF
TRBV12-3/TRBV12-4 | CASSQGGGKAFF
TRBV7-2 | CASSLGPGGYTF
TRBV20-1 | CSASRSNQPQHF
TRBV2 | CASSEDSGYGYTF
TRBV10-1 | CASSWGQGGYEQYF
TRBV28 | CASTSMAVNYGYTF
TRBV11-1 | CASSPHRDYNSPLHF
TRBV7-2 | CASSTDSYEQYF
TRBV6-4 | CASSAGGAGTGELFF
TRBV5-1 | CASSPTRSGSSWEQYF
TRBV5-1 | CASSPQGASEKLFF
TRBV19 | CASSPEDGYYEQYF
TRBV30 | CAWSVPGAGNTIYF
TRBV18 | CASSPLTGPSTTNEKLFF
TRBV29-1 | CSTLARFGSQETQYF
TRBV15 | CATSSQGTNSPLHF
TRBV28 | CASRPEDRGNQPQHF
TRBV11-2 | CASSLQRFSPLHF
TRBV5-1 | CASSVATRDTQYF
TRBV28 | CASSFPLYQPQHF
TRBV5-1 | CASTSYSGGLQETQYF
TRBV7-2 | CASSPPPGRRGGGTGELFF
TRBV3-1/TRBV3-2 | CASSQVRGNSPLHF
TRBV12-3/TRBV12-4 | CASSLRGYTEAFF
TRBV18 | CASSSSGRWNEQFF
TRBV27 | CATRDRSSSGANVLTF
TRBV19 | CASSPNRRTEAFF
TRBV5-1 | CASSFLGRGYEQYF
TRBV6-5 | CASSLLRTRNTEAFF
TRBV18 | CASSYDRGYNEQFF
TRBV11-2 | CASSLWAGNYEQYF
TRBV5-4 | CASSLGGSSYNEQFF
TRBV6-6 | CASSHDRGGTEAFF
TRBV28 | CASRQGGSNQPQHF
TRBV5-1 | CASSLAQGDDTQYF
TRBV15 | CATSRALNQPQHF
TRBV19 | CASTGVARQTEQFF
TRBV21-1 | CASSKGGRIPYEQYF
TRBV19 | CASTPRTGDSANYGYTF
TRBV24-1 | CATGASGGQETQYF
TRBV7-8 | CASSPTYLPTRVYF
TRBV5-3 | CARSDNREGQETQYF